The 29 T cell receptor beta chains in this list originate from one sample, sequenced in a study of shared clonotypes between healthy human individuals. Clones were sequenced by immunoSEQ multiplex PCR, and TCRdb holds only the in-frame ones, with some missing. The sample carries about 480,000 clones, 75% to 80% recorded once. Sample: PBMCs. The source is a woman between 40 and 50 years old in good health. Some clones in this sample may be carry-over from other donors' samples.

V usage is TRBV7-2 and J usage is TRBJ2-1, with 10 bases identical to TRBD2. With V trimmed by 7 bases and J by 4 bases, 10 bases remained unmatched. Germline CDR1 and CDR2: SGHTA and FQGNSA. This CDR3 spans 16 amino acids. DNA for the CDR3: TGTGCCAGCACCCTAGCCCCAGCGGGAGGGTACAATGAGCAGTTCTTC. As protein: CASTLAPAGGYNEQFF.

The CDR3 coding sequence is TGTGCCAGCAGTTTAGGGGGACAGGGGCCCTACGAGCAGTACTTC. Protein: CASSLGGQGPYEQYF. The rearrangement uses TRBV28 and TRBJ2-7; 10 nucleotides agree with TRBD1. Trimming removed 2 bases from V and 2 bases from J; junction bases left unmatched: 3. CDR1 is MDHEN and CDR2 is SYDVKM in the germline V gene. The CDR3 contains 15 residues.

On this clone itself: This may come from a read error, since a much larger clone is one base off. The chain carries TRBV5-8 and TRBJ2-7; D ambiguous. Trimming left V 2 bases short and J 2 bases short, with 2 bases between. Germline V gene sequence: CDR1 SGHTS, CDR2 YDEGEE. The CDR3 loop spans 11 amino acids. CDR3 in amino acids: CASSFAYEQYF. DNA of the CDR3: TGTGCCAGCAGCTTCGCCTACGAGCAGTACTTC. Complete variable domain (other parts from reference TRBV5-8 and TRBJ2-7): EAGVTQSPTHLIKTRGQQATLRCSPISGHTSVYWYQQALGLGLQFLLWYDEGEERNRGNFPPRFSGRQFPNYSSELNVNALELEDSALYLCASSFAYEQYFGPGTRLTVT.

The chain's CDR3 is CATSRDPDQPQHF. CDR3 bases: TGTGCCACCAGCAGAGATCCGGATCAGCCCCAGCATTTT. V gene TRBV15 combines with J gene TRBJ1-5; no definite D call. CDR1 and CDR2 (germline): LNHNV, YYDKDF (reference sequence). The CDR3 totals 13 residues. Trimming pared 0 bases from V and 5 bases from J, leaving 5 bases between.

This clone appeared a single time. The genes are TRBV5-1 and TRBJ2-3; D might be TRBD2 (5 bases). The CDR3 length is 15 residues. Germline-derived CDR1 and CDR2 are SGHRS and YFSETQ. V lost 0 bases to trimming and J lost 4 bases, with 12 bases between them. The CDR3 protein is CASSLGGSYSDTQYF. In DNA, the CDR3 is TGCGCCAGCAGCTTGGGCGGGTCTTACTCAGATACGCAGTATTTT.

V is TRBV11-2 and J is TRBJ2-7; a weak D match, TRBD1 (5 bases). From germline, CDR1 is SGHAT and CDR2 FQNNGV. The CDR3 extends over 13 amino acids. V lost 5 bases and J 3 bases, leaving 11 bases between the germline ends. DNA of the CDR3: TGTGCCAGCAGCCCTCTGGACATCTACGAGCAGTACTTC. Encoded protein: CASSPLDIYEQYF.

CDR3 sequence: CASSTTGQGSGANVLTF. The CDR3 region has the DNA TGTGCCAGTAGTACAACGGGACAGGGCTCTGGGGCCAACGTCCTGACTTTC. V gene TRBV19 combines with J gene TRBJ2-6; 9 bases match TRBD1. V lost 4 bases and J lost 0; bases outside the gene matches: 4. This CDR3 comprises 17 residues. Germline V lookup: CDR1 LNHDA, CDR2 SQIVND (reference sequence).

With respect to this clone: This CDR3 is also generated by other DNA sequences in the sample. CDR3: CASSERGPNYGYTF. The CDR3 DNA sequence: TGTGCCAGCAGTGAACGTGGCCCGAACTATGGCTACACCTTC. J is TRBJ1-2 and V is TRBV25-1; D not certain. The CDR3 is made up of 14 amino acids. In germline, CDR1 is MGHDK, CDR2 SYGVNS. The V end lost 2 bases, the J end lost 2 bases, and 9 bases lay between the germline ends.

The V gene is TRBV25-1, the J gene TRBJ2-3, with 8 bases matching TRBD2. This CDR3 comprises 13 residues. The germline V gene has CDR1 MGHDK and CDR2 SYGVNS. The trim removed 7 bases at V and 2 bases at J, leaving 2 bases unmatched. The CDR3 spells CASKLAATDTQYF. CDR3 nucleotide sequence: TGTGCCAGCAAACTAGCGGCCACAGATACGCAGTATTTT.

As concerns this clone: In the same sample, other DNA sequences code for this CDR3. The chain couples TRBV20-1 to TRBJ2-7, with no clear D. The CDR3 extends over 11 amino acids. Germline assignment: CDR1 DFQATT and CDR2 SNEGSKA (reference sequence). V lost 6 bases and J lost 0, with 6 bases in between. CDR3 nucleotide sequence: TGCAGTGCACGTCGCTCCTACGAGCAGTACTTC. Its translation is CSARRSYEQYF.

V usage is TRBV10-2 and J usage is TRBJ2-1; TRBD1 agrees at 7 bases. V was clipped by 0 bases and J by 4 bases; unmatched bases: 6. CDR3 length equals 16 residues. Germline V gene data show CDR1 as WSHSY and CDR2 as SAAADI. In DNA form, the CDR3 reads TGCGCCAGCAGTGAGTCGGGACAGAGATTTTACAATGAGCAGTTCTTC. Translated, it gives CASSESGQRFYNEQFF.

This clone was detected only once. Within the sample, other DNA sequences also encode this same CDR3. The chain joins TRBV2 to TRBJ2-1; 7 bases fit TRBD1. V gave up 1 base and J gave up 2 bases; unmatched junction bases: 2. Per germline, CDR1 SNHLY and CDR2 FYNNEI. The CDR3 is 15 residues long. The CDR3 DNA reads as TGTGCCAGCAGTGAAGACAGGGGTACCTACAATGAGCAGTTCTTC. It specifies CASSEDRGTYNEQFF.

This clone was detected only once. As DNA, the CDR3 is TGTGCCAGCTCACCGTGGGGACAGGGCACAGATACGCAGTATTTT. Protein sequence: CASSPWGQGTDTQYF. The chain joins TRBV18 to TRBJ2-3; 8 nucleotides agree with TRBD1. This CDR3 has 15 residues. Germline V gene data show CDR1 as KGHSH and CDR2 as LQKENI. With 3 bases clipped from V and 1 base from J, the junction kept 3 bases outside the gene matches.

This clone was found once. Only one base separates this from a far larger clonotype, so it likely reflects a read error. The genes are TRBV7-9 and TRBJ2-5; D is perhaps TRBD2 (7 bases). CDR3 length: 13 residues. Germline CDR1 is SEHNR and CDR2 is FQNEAQ (reference sequence). V lost 5 bases, J lost 5 bases, and 12 bases lay in between. In DNA, the CDR3 is TGTGCCAGCAGCGCACAGGGAGGGGAGACCCAGTACTTC. Its protein product is CASSAQGGETQYF.

Only a few counts were recorded for this clone. The V call is TRBV30, the J call TRBJ1-1, with D possibly TRBD1 on 5 matching bases. The CDR3 length is 11 residues. Germline V gene data show CDR1 as GTSNPN and CDR2 as SVGIG (reference sequence). Deletions cut 2 bases from V and 11 bases from J, with 12 bases between. The CDR3 sequence is CAWSRGPRAFF. The CDR3 bases are TGTGCCTGGAGTAGGGGCCCGCGGGCTTTCTTT.

A note on this clone: At one end, the junction sequence differs from germline, possibly due to a read error. The DNA of the CDR3 is TGCGCCACCAGTCCAGGAGAGATAAATGAGCAGTTCTTC. The encoded protein is CATSPGEINEQFF. This chain connects TRBV10-1 to TRBJ2-1; no definite D call. The CDR3 covers 13 residues. Germline V gene data show CDR1 as WNHNN and CDR2 as SYGVQD (reference sequence).

This clone was detected only a few times. The chain links TRBV5-1 to TRBJ2-6; D is ambiguous. The V gene lost 0 bases and the J gene lost 3 bases, with 10 bases spanning the gap. Germline CDR1 is SGHRS and CDR2 is YFSETQ. This CDR3 has 16 residues. The CDR3 bases are TGCGCCAGCAGCTTGGCAGACTCCTTTGGGGCCAACGTCCTGACTTTC. Translating gives CASSLADSFGANVLTF. Based on the CDR3 plus reference TRBV5-1 and TRBJ2-6, the full variable domain is KAGVTQTPRYLIKTRGQQVTLSCSPISGHRSVSWYQQTPGQGLQFLFEYFSETQRNKGNFPGRFSGRQFSNSRSEMNVSTLELGDSALYLCASSLADSFGANVLTFGAGSRLTVL.

This clone was seen a few times. The chain's CDR3 is CASSLALASEQFF. The CDR3 nucleotides are TGCGCCAGCAGCTTGGCTTTAGCTAGTGAGCAGTTCTTC. The V gene is TRBV5-1, the J gene TRBJ2-1; no definite D call. CDR1 is SGHRS and CDR2 is YFSETQ in the germline V gene. Deletions cut 0 bases from V and 9 bases from J, with 10 bases between. CDR3 size: 13 residues.

The chain carries TRBV4-1 and TRBJ2-7; D possibly corresponds to TRBD1 (6 bases). CDR3 length equals 17 residues. V was trimmed by 1 base and J by 2 bases, leaving 18 bases between them. From germline, CDR1 is MGHRA and CDR2 YSYEKL. The CDR3, as DNA: TGCGCCAGCAGCCAAGGAACCTTTCCAGGGGCGACCTACGAGCAGTACTTC. Amino acid sequence: CASSQGTFPGATYEQYF.

The rearrangement uses TRBV2 and TRBJ1-1; TRBD1 agrees at 7 bases. CDR1 is SNHLY and CDR2 is FYNNEI in the germline V gene. CDR3 length: 13 residues. The trim removed 10 bases at V and 0 bases at J, leaving 5 bases unmatched. The CDR3 region is CATGQDMNTEAFF. CDR3 DNA: TGTGCCACCGGACAGGATATGAACACTGAAGCTTTCTTT.

The rearrangement joins TRBV28 to TRBJ2-7; 8 bases line up with TRBD2. CDR1 is MDHEN and CDR2 is SYDVKM in the germline V gene. The CDR3 is 14 residues long. Trimming at V came to 7 bases and at J to 5 bases, leaving 10 bases not matched to a gene. DNA of the CDR3: TGTGCCAGCAAACGGGAGGGCGAAGTGGACGAGCAGTACTTC. It specifies CASKREGEVDEQYF.

The V call is TRBV10-3, the J call TRBJ1-4, with D possibly matching TRBD1 (5 bases). The CDR3 has 15 amino acids. Trimming removed 3 bases from V and 8 bases from J, with 16 bases in between. Germline loops: CDR1 ENHRY, CDR2 SYGVKD. The CDR3 loop is CAISENRGGKEKLFF. The CDR3 coding sequence is TGTGCCATCAGTGAAAATCGGGGCGGCAAAGAAAAACTGTTTTTT.

The chain is built from TRBV18 and TRBJ1-5; D not certain. Per germline, CDR1 KGHSH and CDR2 LQKENI. This CDR3 has 16 residues. With 6 bases removed from V and 3 bases from J, the gap between germline ends came to 18 bases. The CDR3 nucleotides are TGTGCCAGCTCCCCTACACCAGGTCGGGTCAATCAGCCCCAGCATTTT. This codes for CASSPTPGRVNQPQHF.

The chain carries TRBV4-2 and TRBJ1-1, with a weak D call TRBD1 (6 bases). V was clipped by 0 bases and J by 1 base, with 18 bases between them. The CDR3 sequence is 18 residues long. Germline V gene lookup returns CDR1 LGHNA and CDR2 YNFKEQ. CDR3 in DNA: TGTGCCAGCAGCCAAGATGGGGGCAGGGCCTTCAGGAACACTGAAGCTTTCTTT. Translation gives CASSQDGGRAFRNTEAFF.

The V and J genes are TRBV5-1 and TRBJ1-4; tentatively, D is TRBD1 (5 bases). V gave up 1 base and J gave up 4 bases, with 11 bases separating them. Germline lookup yields CDR1 SGHRS and CDR2 YFSETQ. CDR3 length: 15 amino acids. The CDR3 DNA reads as TGCGCCAGCAGCTTGTCAGGAGGGGATAATGAAAAACTGTTTTTT. It yields the protein CASSLSGGDNEKLFF.

The CDR3 nucleotides are TGTGCCTGGACAGCGGGAGGGGTGGGAGAGCAGTACTTC. Amino acid sequence: CAWTAGGVGEQYF. V usage is TRBV30 and J usage is TRBJ2-5; the match to TRBD2 covers 10 bases. This CDR3 spans 13 amino acids. V lost 4 bases and J lost 11; bases outside the gene matches: 10. CDR1 is GTSNPN, CDR2 SVGIG, per germline (reference sequence).

The V call is TRBV28, the J call TRBJ1-2; D remains ambiguous. Germline V gene data show CDR1 as MDHEN and CDR2 as SYDVKM. The CDR3 length is 15 residues. Trimming pared 6 bases from V and 8 bases from J, leaving 22 bases between. The CDR3 DNA is TGTGCCAGCAGCCGTGAAAGGGTTGGCTGGCAAGGCTACACCTTC. Protein sequence: CASSRERVGWQGYTF.

The chain joins TRBV7-9 to TRBJ2-5; perhaps TRBD1 as D (6 bases). Germline CDR1 is SEHNR and CDR2 is FQNEAQ (reference sequence). The V gene lost 4 bases and the J gene lost 0 bases, with 24 bases spanning the gap. The CDR3 covers 19 residues. Written as DNA, the CDR3 is TGTGCCAGCAGCTCCCCACCCAATTTCAGGGGTTACTACCAAGAGACCCAGTACTTC. Its translation: CASSSPPNFRGYYQETQYF.

Comments on this clone: An end of the junction does not agree with germline; a read error may underlie this. The genes are TRBV7-2 and TRBJ2-3; a weak D match, TRBD2 (6 bases). The germline gives CDR1 SGHTA, CDR2 FQGNSA. The CDR3 consists of 13 residues. The CDR3 here is CASTLFGGDTQYF. In nucleotides, the CDR3 is TGTGCCAGCACCTTATTTGGGGGGGATACGCAGTATTTT.